The source of this TCR beta chain is a study of T cell responses to AZD1222 COVID-19 vaccine. Study-level information: Doses given second, at about 4 or about 12 weeks, were pooled. Study observations and caveats: Spike-specific TCRs gained breadth and depth after people received two AZD1222 doses.

Regarding this clone: The antigen remains unidentified.

This CDR3 is built from 14 residues. Germline V gene data show CDR1 as SEHNR and CDR2 as FQNEAQ (reference sequence). Trimming took 0 bases from V and 10 from J, leaving 15 bases between them. Sequencing used immunoSEQ multiplex PCR; TCRdb keeps in-frame clones, though not all of them. The sample lists around 78,000 clones, 70% to 85% occurring once. The source of this sequence is an adult in good health. The genes are TRBV7-9 and TRBJ1-2; no reliable D call. The material sequenced was peripheral blood, taken on day 0 of AZD1222 vaccination. CDR3 loop: CASSLAFPQPPYTF. The CDR3 DNA follows: TGTGCCAGCAGCTTAGCTTTCCCCCAGCCCCCCTACACCTTC.